This T cell receptor (beta chain) was documented in a study of blood T cell repertoires in COVID-19. This CDR3 comprises 15 residues. With 6 bases clipped from V and 4 bases from J, the junction kept 7 bases outside the gene matches. Per germline, CDR1 WSHSY and CDR2 SAAADI. Per the original data handling: Reference gene primer amplification gave nucleated cell count estimates. Here immunoSEQ multiplex PCR was the method, and the copy in TCRdb shows in-frame clones only, minus some. D and trimming were read from the DNA, whereas the V and J calls and clone size are those reported in that table. The data show some 83,000 clones, with roughly four fifths seen just once and around a fifth held by the top ten.

The chain joins TRBV10-2 to TRBJ2-2, with TRBD1 matching 8 bases. The sample comprised peripheral blood. The source is a human donor in a cohort sampled during active COVID-19. The CDR3: CASRGTGSRTGELFF. Written as DNA, the CDR3 is TGCGCCAGCAGGGGGACAGGTAGCCGCACCGGGGAGCTGTTTTTT.